This entry features one TCR beta chain sequence. Its antigen is unidentified. This record comes from a study of shared clonotypes between healthy human individuals. The wider study: The donors, a couple of women and a few men, were aged 18 to 49.

There are 14 residues in the CDR3. Trimming took 6 bases from V and 2 from J, leaving 13 bases between them. In germline, CDR1 is MNHEY, CDR2 SVGAGI. CD45RO-negative, CCR7-selected cells formed the naive CD8 fraction, which excluded terminally differentiated effector memory CD45RA+ cells. There were no recent acute infections or vaccinations among the donors, who were healthy HIV-negative adults. The test was conducted at deep level. Produced via immunoSEQ multiplex PCR; TCRdb's table is partial and in-frame only. The repertoire has approximately 720,000 clones, about 92% of them found once; the top ten carry approximately 22%. Study-wide results and limits: Unshared clonotypes carried lower generation probabilities than those common to all four donors.

The sequencing sample was made of naive CD8+ T cells sorted from blood. J is TRBJ1-1 and V is TRBV6-5; the D gene is possibly TRBD1 (5 bases). The sequence derives from a young man in good health. The CDR3: CASSQGPLNTEAFF. The CDR3 DNA is TGTGCCAGCAGCCAGGGTCCGCTCAACACTGAAGCTTTCTTT.